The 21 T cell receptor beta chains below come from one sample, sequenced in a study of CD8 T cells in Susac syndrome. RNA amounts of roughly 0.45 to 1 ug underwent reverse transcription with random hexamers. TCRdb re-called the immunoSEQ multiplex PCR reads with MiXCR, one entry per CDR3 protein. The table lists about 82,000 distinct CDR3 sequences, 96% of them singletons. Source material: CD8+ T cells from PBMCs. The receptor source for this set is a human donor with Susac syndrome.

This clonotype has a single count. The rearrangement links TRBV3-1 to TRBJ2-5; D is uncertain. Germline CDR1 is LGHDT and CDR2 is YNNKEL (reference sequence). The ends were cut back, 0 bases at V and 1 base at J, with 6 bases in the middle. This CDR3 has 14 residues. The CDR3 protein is CASSQEGIQETQYF. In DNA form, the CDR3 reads TGTGCCAGCAGCCAAGAAGGTATCCAAGAGACCCAGTACTTC.

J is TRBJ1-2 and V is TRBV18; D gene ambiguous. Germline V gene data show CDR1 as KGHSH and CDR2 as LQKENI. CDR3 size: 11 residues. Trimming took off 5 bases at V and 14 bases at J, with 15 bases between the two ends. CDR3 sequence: CASSSLSGTTF. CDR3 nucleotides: TGTGCCAGCTCATCCCTCTCAGGTACAACCTTC.

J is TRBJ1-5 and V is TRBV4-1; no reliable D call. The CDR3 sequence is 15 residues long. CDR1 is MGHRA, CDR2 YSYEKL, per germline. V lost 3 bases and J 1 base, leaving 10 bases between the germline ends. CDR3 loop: CASSQRTESNQPQHF. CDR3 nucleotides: TGCGCCAGCAGCCAGAGGACGGAGAGCAATCAGCCCCAGCATTTT.

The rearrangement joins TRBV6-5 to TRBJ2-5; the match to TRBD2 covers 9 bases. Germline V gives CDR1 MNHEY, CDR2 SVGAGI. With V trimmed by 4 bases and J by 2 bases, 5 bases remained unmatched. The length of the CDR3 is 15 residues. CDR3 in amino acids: CASSLTSGVQETQYF. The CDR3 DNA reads TGTGCCAGCAGTTTGACTAGCGGTGTACAAGAGACCCAGTACTTC.

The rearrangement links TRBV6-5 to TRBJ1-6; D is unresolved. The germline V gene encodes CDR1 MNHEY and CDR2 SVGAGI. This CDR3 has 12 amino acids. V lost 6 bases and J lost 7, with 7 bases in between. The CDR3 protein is CASRSRNSPLHF. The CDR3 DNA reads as TGTGCCAGCAGGAGTAGAAATTCACCCCTCCACTTT.

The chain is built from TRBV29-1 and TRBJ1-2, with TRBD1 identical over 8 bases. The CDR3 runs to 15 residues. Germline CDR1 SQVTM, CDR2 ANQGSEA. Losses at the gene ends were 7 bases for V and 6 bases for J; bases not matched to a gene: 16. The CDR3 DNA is TGCAGCGCTGGACTTTGGGGGACAGGAGTCGATGGCTACACCTTC. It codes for CSAGLWGTGVDGYTF.

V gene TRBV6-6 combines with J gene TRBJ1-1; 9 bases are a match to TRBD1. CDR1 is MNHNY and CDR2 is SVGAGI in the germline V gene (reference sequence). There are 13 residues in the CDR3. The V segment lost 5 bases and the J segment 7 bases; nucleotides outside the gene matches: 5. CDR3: CASSEDRGGEAFF. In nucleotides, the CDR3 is TGTGCCAGCAGTGAGGACAGGGGAGGTGAAGCTTTCTTT.

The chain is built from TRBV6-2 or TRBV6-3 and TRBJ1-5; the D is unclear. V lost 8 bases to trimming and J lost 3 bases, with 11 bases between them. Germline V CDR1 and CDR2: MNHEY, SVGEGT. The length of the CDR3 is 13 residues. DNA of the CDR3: TGTGCCAGCGCAAACTCCTTCAATCAGCCCCAGCATTTT. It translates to CASANSFNQPQHF.

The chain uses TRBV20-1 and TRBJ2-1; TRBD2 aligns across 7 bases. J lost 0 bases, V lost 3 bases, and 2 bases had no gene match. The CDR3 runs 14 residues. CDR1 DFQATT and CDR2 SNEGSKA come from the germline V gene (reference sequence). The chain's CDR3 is CSASGLGSYNEQFF. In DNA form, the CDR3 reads TGCAGTGCTAGCGGACTAGGCTCCTACAATGAGCAGTTCTTC.

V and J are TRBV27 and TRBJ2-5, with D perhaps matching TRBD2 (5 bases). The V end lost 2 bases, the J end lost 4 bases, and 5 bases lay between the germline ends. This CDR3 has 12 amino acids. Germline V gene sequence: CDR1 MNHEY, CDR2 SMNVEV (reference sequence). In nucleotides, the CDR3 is TGTGCCAGCAGTTTAGCGGGAGAGACCCAGTACTTC. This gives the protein CASSLAGETQYF.

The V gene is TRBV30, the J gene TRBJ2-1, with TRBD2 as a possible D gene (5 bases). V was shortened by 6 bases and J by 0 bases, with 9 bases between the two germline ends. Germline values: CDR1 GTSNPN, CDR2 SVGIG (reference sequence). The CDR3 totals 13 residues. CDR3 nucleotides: TGTGCCTGCGGGGAAATCTCCTACAATGAGCAGTTCTTC. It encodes CACGEISYNEQFF.

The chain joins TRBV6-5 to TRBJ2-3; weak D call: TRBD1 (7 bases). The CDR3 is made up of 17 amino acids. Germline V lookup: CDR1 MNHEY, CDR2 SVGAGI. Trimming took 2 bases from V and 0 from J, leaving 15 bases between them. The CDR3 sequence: CASSYLPQGTSTDTQYF. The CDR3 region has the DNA TGTGCCAGCAGTTACCTTCCACAGGGGACTAGCACAGATACGCAGTATTTT.

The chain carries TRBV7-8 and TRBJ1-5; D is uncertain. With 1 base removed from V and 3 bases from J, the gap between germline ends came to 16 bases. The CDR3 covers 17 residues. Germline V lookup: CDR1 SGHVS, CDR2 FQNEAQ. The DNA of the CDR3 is TGTGCCAGCAGCTTAGAAGGCTCGGAAGGGCCCAATCAGCCCCAGCATTTT. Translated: CASSLEGSEGPNQPQHF.

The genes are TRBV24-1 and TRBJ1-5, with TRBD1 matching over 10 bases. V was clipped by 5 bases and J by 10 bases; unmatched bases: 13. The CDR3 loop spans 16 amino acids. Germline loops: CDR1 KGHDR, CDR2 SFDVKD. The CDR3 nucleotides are TGTGCCACCAGTGGCTCCGGGACAGGGGCCACCCTACCCCAGCATTTT. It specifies CATSGSGTGATLPQHF.

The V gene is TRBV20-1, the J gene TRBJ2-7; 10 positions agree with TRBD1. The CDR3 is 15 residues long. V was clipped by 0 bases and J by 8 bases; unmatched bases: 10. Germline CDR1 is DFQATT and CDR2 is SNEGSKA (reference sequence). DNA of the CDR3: TGCAGTGCTAGAGACCGGGGGACAGGGGATCGCAAGCAGTACTTC. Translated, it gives CSARDRGTGDRKQYF.

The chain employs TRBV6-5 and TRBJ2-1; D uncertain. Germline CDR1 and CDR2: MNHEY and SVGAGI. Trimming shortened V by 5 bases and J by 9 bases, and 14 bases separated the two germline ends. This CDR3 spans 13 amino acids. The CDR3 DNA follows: TGTGCCAGCAGTACCTGGTCGGGTGCTGAGCAGTTCTTC. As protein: CASSTWSGAEQFF.

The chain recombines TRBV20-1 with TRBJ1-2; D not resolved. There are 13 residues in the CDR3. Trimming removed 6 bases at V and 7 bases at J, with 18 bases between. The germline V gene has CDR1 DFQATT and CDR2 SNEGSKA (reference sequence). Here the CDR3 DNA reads TGCAGTGCCTCCCCCGGTGTATATGGTGGCTACACCTTC. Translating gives CSASPGVYGGYTF.

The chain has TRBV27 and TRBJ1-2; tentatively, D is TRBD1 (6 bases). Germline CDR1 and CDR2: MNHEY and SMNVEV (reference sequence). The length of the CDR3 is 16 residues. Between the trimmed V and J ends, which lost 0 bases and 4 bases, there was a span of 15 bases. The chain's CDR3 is CASSLSRAGVGYGYTF. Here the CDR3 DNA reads TGTGCCAGCAGTTTATCGAGGGCAGGGGTGGGCTATGGCTACACCTTC.

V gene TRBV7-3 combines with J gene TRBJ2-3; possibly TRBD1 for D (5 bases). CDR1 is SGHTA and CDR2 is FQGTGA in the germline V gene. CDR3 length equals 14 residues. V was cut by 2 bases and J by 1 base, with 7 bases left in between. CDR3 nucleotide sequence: TGTGCCAGCAGCTTAGAACAGGGCACAGATACGCAGTATTTT. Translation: CASSLEQGTDTQYF. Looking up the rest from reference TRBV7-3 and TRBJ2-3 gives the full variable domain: GAGVSQTPSNKVTEKGKYVELRCDPISGHTALYWYRQSLGQGPEFLIYFQGTGAADDSGLPNDRFFAVRPEGSVSTLKIQRTERGDSAVYLCASSLEQGTDTQYFGPGTRLTVL.

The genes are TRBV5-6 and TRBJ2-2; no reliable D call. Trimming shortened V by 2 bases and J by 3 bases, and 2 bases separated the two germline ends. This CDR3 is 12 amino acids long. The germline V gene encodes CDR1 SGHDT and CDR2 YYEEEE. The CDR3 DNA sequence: TGTGCCAGCAGCTTTCACACCGGGGAGCTGTTTTTT. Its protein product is CASSFHTGELFF.

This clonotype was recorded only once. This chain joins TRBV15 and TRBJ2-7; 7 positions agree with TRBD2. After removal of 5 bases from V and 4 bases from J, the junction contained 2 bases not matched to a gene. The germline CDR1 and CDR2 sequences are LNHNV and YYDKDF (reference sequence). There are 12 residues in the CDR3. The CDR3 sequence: CATSPGGYEQYF. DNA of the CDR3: TGTGCCACCAGCCCCGGGGGGTACGAGCAGTACTTC.